This T cell receptor beta chain was found in a study of T cells in Graves' hyperthyroidism and ophthalmopathy. Study context: Peripheral blood was obtained at initial diagnosis, preceding any treatment. Study findings and constraints: A model using 13 V-J features told ophthalmopathy apart from stable hyperthyroidism.

Clinical symptoms, serum thyroxine and TRAb, thyroid ultrasound and orbital computed tomography together formed the diagnostic basis. RNA transcripts yielded amplified TCR beta CDR3 regions. A set of HTBI primers served as the primers for a first-round RT-PCR of the TCR CDR3. TCRdb itself ran the multiplex PCR reads through MiXCR, one entry per CDR3 protein. The table lists hundreds of thousands of distinct CDR3 sequences, roughly 14% of them singletons. V lost 3 bases, J lost 9 bases, and 12 bases lay in between. Germline CDR1 SQVTM, CDR2 ANQGSEA. The CDR3 is 11 amino acids. This clonotype was recorded many times. Its antigen is as yet unknown.

The sequenced material came from blood. This chain joins TRBV29-1 and TRBJ2-7, with a weak D call TRBD2 (5 bases). This sequence originates from a young man with Graves' ophthalmopathy. The DNA for the CDR3 is TGCAGCGTTGAGCGGGCAAGCGGGCAGTACTTC. Protein sequence: CSVERASGQYF.